This is a list of T cell receptor beta chains from one sample in a study of blood T cell repertoires in COVID-19. Here immunoSEQ multiplex PCR was the method, and the copy in TCRdb shows in-frame clones only, minus some. Here the sample spans 200,000 to 250,000 clones, 80% to 90% being singletons. Sequencing used peripheral blood. The receptors here all came from an older man with acute or convalescent COVID-19. Both conserved end residues are part of each CDR3. Fields, in order: J gene, V gene, D gene, clone size, CDR3 protein, CDR3 DNA. D genes are given only for firm matches. Only part of the rows carry a size: once, few, many, or a class if the clone is expanded.

TRBJ1-2 TRBV24-1 TRBD1 once CATSPGQGDYGYTF TGTGCCACCAGTCCGGGACAGGGCGACTATGGCTACACCTTC
TRBJ1-2 TRBV7-9 - - CASSLLQGVDGYTF TGTGCCAGCAGCTTACTACAGGGAGTTGATGGCTACACCTTC
TRBJ2-3 TRBV9 TRBD2 - CASSTSDTDTQYF TGTGCCAGCAGCACTAGCGACACAGATACGCAGTATTTT
TRBJ2-7 TRBV2 - - CASNDLYEQYF TGTGCCAGCAATGACCTCTACGAGCAGTACTTC
TRBJ2-1 TRBV7-9 - - CASSSSRGTSSDEQFF TGTGCCAGCAGCTCCTCCCGCGGGACCTCTTCCGATGAGCAGTTCTTC
TRBJ2-7 TRBV4-2 TRBD2 - CASSQDAGGQYEQYF TGTGCCAGCAGCCAAGATGCGGGAGGGCAGTACGAGCAGTACTTC
TRBJ1-5 TRBV18 - - CASSYRENSNQPQHF TGTGCCAGCTCATATCGGGAGAATAGCAATCAGCCCCAGCATTTT
TRBJ2-5 TRBV5-1 - - CASSPTPTETQYF TGCGCCAGCTCACCGACTCCGACGGAGACCCAGTACTTC
TRBJ2-1 TRBV20-1 - - CSASKRNEQFF TGCAGTGCTTCCAAGCGGAATGAGCAGTTCTTC
TRBJ2-5 TRBV19 - - CASSKDEGGGGETQYF TGTGCCAGTAGTAAAGATGAAGGAGGGGGCGGGGAGACCCAGTACTTC
TRBJ2-2 TRBV7-8 - - CASSLRLATGELFF TGTGCCAGCAGCTTACGCCTAGCGACCGGGGAGCTGTTTTTT
TRBJ2-3 TRBV7-2 - - CASSLPAGSDTQYF TGTGCCAGCAGCCTACCCGCGGGGTCAGATACGCAGTATTTT
TRBJ2-2 TRBV3-1/TRBV3-2 TRBD1 - CASSQGHRGQLFF TGTGCCAGCAGCCAAGGGCACAGGGGGCAGCTGTTTTTT
TRBJ1-4 TRBV7-9 - - CASSFNRGGEEKLFF TGTGCCAGCAGCTTCAATCGCGGAGGGGAAGAAAAACTGTTTTTT
TRBJ2-1 TRBV29-1 TRBD2 - CSVAKGLVSANEQFF TGCAGCGTTGCTAAGGGACTAGTGTCCGCTAATGAGCAGTTCTTC
TRBJ2-3 TRBV25-1 - - CASSEVGGDITDTQYF TGTGCCAGCAGTGAAGTCGGCGGAGATATCACAGATACGCAGTATTTT
TRBJ2-1 TRBV4-3 TRBD1 - CASSQGAGGYNEQFF TGCGCCAGCAGCCAAGGGGCAGGGGGCTACAATGAGCAGTTCTTC
TRBJ2-6 TRBV2 - - CASSWQNSGANVLTF TGTGCCAGCAGTTGGCAGAACTCTGGGGCCAACGTCCTGACTTTC
TRBJ2-3 TRBV7-2 - - CASSLAGGNTDTQYF TGTGCCAGCAGCTTAGCGGGAGGAAACACAGATACGCAGTATTTT
TRBJ2-3 TRBV5-8 - - CASGKVRDTQYF TGTGCCAGCGGCAAAGTACGAGATACGCAGTATTTT
TRBJ2-1 TRBV7-3 - - CASSLRMGGNDEQFF TGTGCCAGCAGCTTACGCATGGGGGGTAATGATGAGCAGTTCTTC
TRBJ1-6 TRBV27 TRBD1 - CASSLLPGGGIESPLHF TGTGCCAGCAGTTTACTCCCAGGGGGTGGCATTGAATCACCCCTCCACTTT
TRBJ1-1 TRBV15 - - CATSRPSTGGGTEAFF TGTGCCACCAGCAGACCTTCGACCGGGGGGGGCACTGAAGCTTTCTTT
TRBJ1-3 TRBV9 - - CASSVVPANSGNTIYF TGTGCCAGCAGCGTAGTACCCGCGAATTCTGGAAACACCATATATTTT
TRBJ2-3 TRBV14 - - CASPGEQGLGDTQYF TGTGCCAGCCCCGGGGAGCAAGGTCTTGGAGATACGCAGTATTTT
TRBJ1-2 TRBV7-3 - - CARTSLLRVNGYTF TGTGCCCGAACTAGTCTCTTGAGGGTAAATGGCTACACCTTC
TRBJ2-3 TRBV18 - - CASSALTGPLSTDTQYF TGTGCCAGCTCAGCACTAACAGGGCCGTTGAGCACAGATACGCAGTATTTT
TRBJ2-2 TRBV4-3 - once CASSQFRVPNTGELFF TGCGCCAGCAGCCAGTTCAGGGTCCCTAACACCGGGGAGCTGTTTTTT
TRBJ2-2 TRBV19 TRBD2 - CASSIKGGPLGELFF TGTGCCAGTAGTATCAAGGGAGGGCCATTGGGGGAGCTGTTTTTT
TRBJ1-5 TRBV28 - - CASSLFSRRNQPQHF TGTGCCAGCAGTTTATTTAGCAGGAGGAATCAGCCCCAGCATTTT
TRBJ2-2 TRBV27 - - CASSLTGHPSRELFF TGTGCCAGCAGTTTAACGGGACATCCGAGCCGGGAGCTGTTTTTT
TRBJ2-7 TRBV18 - - CASSRNYRSSYEQYF TGTGCCAGCTCTCGAAACTACAGGAGCTCCTACGAGCAGTACTTC
TRBJ1-5 TRBV30 - - CAWRPQGQGQPQHF TGTGCCTGGAGACCACAGGGACAAGGGCAGCCCCAGCATTTT
TRBJ1-2 TRBV6-5 - - CASSYWTDHGYTF TGCGCCAGCAGTTACTGGACAGATCATGGCTACACCTTC
TRBJ2-7 TRBV27 TRBD1 once CASRIGQGYEQYF TGTGCCAGCAGAATCGGACAGGGCTACGAGCAGTACTTC
TRBJ2-1 TRBV5-1 TRBD1 - CASRGKQGRFDEQFF TGCGCCAGCAGGGGGAAACAGGGGCGGTTTGATGAGCAGTTCTTC
TRBJ2-3 TRBV5-6 TRBD1 - CASSTGTAINTQYF TGTGCCAGCAGCACCGGGACAGCGATAAATACGCAGTATTTT
TRBJ2-3 TRBV11-3 TRBD2 - CASSLDPGIAGGSDTQYF TGTGCCAGCAGCTTAGATCCGGGTATAGCGGGAGGTTCAGATACGCAGTATTTT
TRBJ2-3 TRBV2 TRBD2 - CASSETSAYTDTQYF TGTGCCAGCAGTGAGACTAGCGCCTACACAGATACGCAGTATTTT
TRBJ1-4 TRBV19 TRBD1 few CASSPQTGGPNEKLFF TGTGCCAGTAGTCCACAGACAGGGGGCCCTAATGAAAAACTGTTTTTT
TRBJ2-5 TRBV9 TRBD2 - CASSGLSGETQYF TGTGCCAGCTCGGGACTAAGCGGAGAGACCCAGTACTTC
TRBJ1-1 TRBV7-8 - - CASSLTRGANTEAFF TGTGCCAGCAGCTTAACTCGGGGGGCCAACACTGAAGCTTTCTTT
TRBJ1-1 TRBV7-9 - - CASSLAGANTEAFF TGTGCCAGCAGCTTGGCAGGGGCCAACACTGAAGCTTTCTTT
TRBJ1-2 TRBV28 - - CASSLLGGGYTF TGTGCCAGCAGTTTATTAGGCGGTGGCTACACCTTC
TRBJ1-3 TRBV19 TRBD1 - CASSRTGASSGNTIYF TGTGCCAGTAGTAGGACAGGCGCTTCCTCTGGAAACACCATATATTTT
TRBJ2-2 TRBV27 TRBD2 - CASSSMGSSGRTGELFF TGTGCCAGCAGTTCCATGGGGAGTAGCGGGAGGACCGGGGAGCTGTTTTTT